This T cell receptor beta chain was profiled in a study of monozygotic twins with inflammatory bowel disease. Germline lookup yields CDR1 SGHAT and CDR2 FQDESV (reference sequence). The CDR3 totals 18 residues. One entry per CDR3 protein, without DNA, is what TCRdb gives after re-calling the 5' RACE reads. The sample's table shows 110,000 to 150,000 distinct CDR3 sequences. This receptor was identified in a human donor with ulcerative colitis or Crohn's disease, or a healthy co-twin of an affected twin (not recorded which). The sequenced material came from blood. V usage is TRBV11-1 and J usage is TRBJ2-7; the D gene TCRdb calls, TRBD2, cannot be checked with no DNA. CDR3 in amino acids: CASSLRRLAGGSPHEQYF.